The T cell receptor (beta chain) described here comes from a study of T cell changes during pregnancy in multiple sclerosis. The table came from immunoSEQ multiplex PCR; TCRdb's copy has only in-frame clones and leaves some out. The table includes tens of thousands of clones, around 92% detected once. CDR3 length: 15 amino acids. V was pared by 0 bases and J by 4 bases, with 10 bases between. From germline, CDR1 is LNHDA and CDR2 SQIVND (reference sequence). Sequencing was performed on peripheral blood, taken in the third trimester of pregnancy. The genes are TRBV19 and TRBJ2-1, with D possibly TRBD2 on 6 matching bases. The sequence came from a female donor in good health, enrolled as a control in a pregnancy study. CDR3 protein: CASSIDLGLYNEQFF. The CDR3 nucleotides read TGTGCCAGTAGTATAGATCTGGGACTTTACAATGAGCAGTTCTTC.